A single sample is the source of the 10 T cell receptor beta chains below, sequenced in a study of lymphopenia after photon versus proton radiotherapy. Sequencing was performed with immunoSEQ multiplex PCR; in TCRdb, only in-frame clones are kept and a portion is missing. The table shows some 20,000 clones, with about 93% occurring only once. This specimen was peripheral blood, taken from a patient treated with photon-based radiotherapy. The receptor set was obtained from a man between 60 and 75 years old with pancreatic cancer.

The chain carries TRBV2 and TRBJ1-5; a weak D match, TRBD1 (5 bases). CDR1 and CDR2 (germline): SNHLY, FYNNEI. Deletions cut 7 bases from V and 4 bases from J, with 11 bases between. This CDR3 spans 13 amino acids. CDR3 DNA sequence: TGTGCCAGCACTAAACAGGTGAATCAGCCCCAGCATTTT. Residues: CASTKQVNQPQHF.

The V gene is TRBV7-2, the J gene TRBJ2-5; 7 bases map to TRBD1. Per the germline V gene, CDR1 is SGHTA and CDR2 is FQGNSA. With 2 bases clipped from V and 5 bases from J, the junction kept 8 bases outside the gene matches. This CDR3 has 15 amino acids. The CDR3, as DNA: TGTGCCAGCAGCTTAACCCCGACAGGGACGGAGACCCAGTACTTC. Translation gives CASSLTPTGTETQYF.

The rearrangement joins TRBV6-6 to TRBJ2-2; the D gene is possibly TRBD1 (5 bases). The CDR3 is 13 amino acids. Germline CDR1 and CDR2: MNHNY and SVGAGI (reference sequence). With 7 bases removed from V and 6 bases from J, the gap between germline ends came to 12 bases. The CDR3 protein is CASTGTGSGELFF. In nucleotides, the CDR3 is TGTGCCAGCACTGGAACAGGATCCGGGGAGCTGTTTTTT.

V is TRBV7-9 and J is TRBJ2-2, with 8 bases matching TRBD1. CDR1 and CDR2 from the germline V gene are SEHNR and FQNEAQ (reference sequence). The CDR3 is 14 amino acids. The junction had 5 bases not matched to a gene; V was cut back by 5 bases and J by 6 bases. CDR3 protein: CASSPQGAAGELFF. The CDR3 DNA is TGTGCCAGCAGCCCGCAGGGGGCGGCCGGGGAGCTGTTTTTT.

The CDR3 bases are TGTGCCAGCAGCCTCTACCCTCAGGGGGCGGGTGGAAACACCATATATTTT. Translation: CASSLYPQGAGGNTIYF. The V and J genes are TRBV7-3 and TRBJ1-3; 8 bases line up with TRBD1. Germline assignment: CDR1 SGHTA and CDR2 FQGTGA. This CDR3 comprises 17 residues. V lost 5 bases and J lost 3; bases outside the gene matches: 12.

The chain joins TRBV5-1 to TRBJ1-5; D is perhaps TRBD1 (5 bases). V was trimmed by 4 bases and J by 5 bases, leaving 10 bases between them. Germline V gene lookup returns CDR1 SGHRS and CDR2 YFSETQ. The CDR3 length is 13 residues. CDR3 nucleotide sequence: TGCGCCAGCAGCCCTGGGGGGGATCAGCCCCAGCATTTT. Translated: CASSPGGDQPQHF.

The chain is built from TRBV6-1 and TRBJ1-3; tentatively, D is TRBD1 (6 bases). CDR1 is MNHNS, CDR2 SASEGT, per germline. This CDR3 is built from 17 residues. V lost 4 bases and J 0 bases, leaving 16 bases between the germline ends. The CDR3 bases are TGTGCCAGCAGTGCCGAAGCGACAGGCAACTCTGGAAACACCATATATTTT. Its protein is CASSAEATGNSGNTIYF.

The rearrangement links TRBV28 to TRBJ1-5; weak D call: TRBD1 (6 bases). This CDR3 is built from 13 residues. Germline assignment: CDR1 MDHEN and CDR2 SYDVKM. Trimming removed 7 bases from V and 7 bases from J, with 14 bases in between. The CDR3 DNA follows: TGTGCCAGCACCCCCGCAGGGGTGCAGCCCCAGCATTTT. Its translation: CASTPAGVQPQHF.

The V gene is TRBV4-2, the J gene TRBJ2-1; 8 nucleotides align to TRBD2. In germline, CDR1 is LGHNA, CDR2 YNFKEQ. This CDR3 region has 15 residues. Trimming cost V 7 bases and J 9 bases; bases outside gene matches: 14. In nucleotides, the CDR3 is TGTGCCAGCACAGTCGGAGCGGGGGTTACGGGTGAGCAGTTCTTC. This translates into CASTVGAGVTGEQFF.

The chain combines TRBV6-1 with TRBJ2-4; 11 nucleotides align to TRBD1. CDR1 is MNHNS, CDR2 SASEGT, per germline. V trimming: 4 bases; J trimming: 0 bases; junction bases outside the gene matches: 5. The CDR3 loop spans 17 amino acids. The CDR3 is CASSGGTGGLAKNIQYF. The CDR3 DNA is TGTGCCAGCAGTGGTGGGACAGGGGGACTAGCCAAAAACATTCAGTACTTC.